A selection of T cell receptor beta chains follows, all from one sample in a study of blood T cell repertoires in COVID-19. The assay was immunoSEQ multiplex PCR, and TCRdb's table has in-frame clones only and misses some. The sample consists of 90,000 to 120,000 clones, 65% to 90% of them appearing once. Sequenced: peripheral blood. Receptors were obtained from a man in his 60s with acute or convalescent COVID-19. CDR3s include the opening cysteine and the closing phenylalanine or tryptophan. Fields, in order: D gene, V gene, J gene, clone size, CDR3 protein, CDR3 DNA. The D gene is left open where the match is weak. A clone size is listed for some rows: how often the clone was seen (once, few, many), or a class if it is expanded.

>TRBD1|TRBV5-6|TRBJ1-1|-
CASSHLTGKVTEAFF
TGTGCCAGCAGCCATTTGACAGGGAAGGTAACTGAAGCTTTCTTT
>-|TRBV5-1|TRBJ1-2|-
CASSNTARGGYTF
TGCGCCAGCAGCAATACAGCGCGGGGTGGCTACACCTTC
>TRBD1|TRBV19|TRBJ2-7|-
CASSMVDRVNEQYF
TGTGCCAGTAGTATGGTGGACAGGGTCAACGAGCAGTACTTC
>-|TRBV11-2|TRBJ2-1|once
CASSLGPKEEQFF
TGTGCCAGCAGCTTAGGTCCCAAGGAGGAGCAGTTCTTC
>TRBD2|TRBV7-9|TRBJ2-1|once
CASRTLAGGPNEQFF
TGTGCCAGCAGGACCCTAGCGGGAGGGCCGAATGAGCAGTTCTTC
>-|TRBV9|TRBJ1-1|-
CASSAAGQAREAFF
TGTGCCAGCAGCGCAGCAGGGCAGGCGAGGGAAGCTTTCTTT
>TRBD2|TRBV3-1/TRBV3-2|TRBJ2-3|-
CASSRTSGNTDTQYF
TGTGCCAGCAGTCGTACTAGCGGAAACACAGATACGCAGTATTTT
>-|TRBV29-1|TRBJ2-1|-
CSVAPQGYEQFF
TGCAGCGTCGCACCACAGGGTTATGAGCAGTTCTTC
>-|TRBV7-2|TRBJ2-5|-
CASSAQGETQYF
TGTGCCAGCAGCGCCCAGGGGGAGACCCAGTACTTC
>TRBD1|TRBV4-1|TRBJ2-7|few
CASSQPGQGTYEQYF
TGCGCCAGCAGCCAGCCGGGACAGGGAACCTACGAGCAGTACTTC
>-|TRBV28|TRBJ1-2|-
CASSFRVYGYTF
TGTGCCAGCAGTTTCCGGGTCTATGGCTACACCTTC
>-|TRBV7-9|TRBJ1-1|-
CASSLGGLIPEAFF
TGTGCCAGCAGCTTAGGGGGACTGATCCCTGAAGCTTTCTTT
>-|TRBV29-1|TRBJ1-1|-
CSANLQGAEAFF
TGCAGCGCTAATTTACAGGGAGCTGAAGCTTTCTTT
>TRBD1|TRBV2|TRBJ2-2|-
CASRRGPGELFF
TGTGCCAGCAGAAGGGGGCCCGGGGAGCTGTTTTTT
>-|TRBV28|TRBJ2-5|once
CASSPPGRGGETQYF
TGTGCCAGCAGCCCGCCGGGTAGGGGAGGAGAGACCCAGTACTTC
>-|TRBV4-2|TRBJ1-2|-
CASSLLGQNYGYTF
TGTGCCAGCAGCCTCCTCGGACAGAACTATGGCTACACCTTC
>TRBD2|TRBV7-2|TRBJ2-1|-
CASSLEGTSGGYEQFF
TGTGCCAGCAGCTTAGAAGGGACTAGCGGGGGATATGAGCAGTTCTTC
>TRBD1|TRBV4-1|TRBJ2-7|-
CASSQTGGYEQYF
TGCGCCAGCAGCCAAACAGGGGGCTACGAGCAGTACTTC
>TRBD2|TRBV3-1/TRBV3-2|TRBJ2-5|-
CASSQVRGGQETQYF
TGTGCCAGCAGCCAAGTGCGGGGGGGCCAGGAGACCCAGTACTTC
>-|TRBV14|TRBJ1-4|-
CASSPREVNEKLFF
TGTGCCAGCAGCCCTCGGGAAGTTAATGAAAAACTGTTTTTT
>-|TRBV24-1|TRBJ1-2|-
CATSDALRGYTF
TGTGCCACCAGTGATGCTCTGAGAGGCTACACCTTC
>TRBD1|TRBV6-1|TRBJ1-4|-
CASSDTGTENEKLFF
TGTGCCAGCAGTGACACCGGGACAGAGAATGAAAAACTGTTTTTT
>-|TRBV5-4|TRBJ2-3|-
CASSKERGASSTDTQYF
TGTGCCAGCAGCAAGGAACGAGGAGCGTCTAGCACAGATACGCAGTATTTT
>-|TRBV6-5|TRBJ2-4|-
CASSTASGENIQYF
TGTGCCAGCAGTACCGCTTCAGGGGAAAACATTCAGTACTTC
>-|TRBV9|TRBJ2-3|-
CASSIRQTDTQYF
TGTGCCAGCAGCATTCGACAAACAGATACGCAGTATTTT
>-|TRBV20-1|TRBJ2-1|-
CSAQDNEQFF
TGCAGTGCCCAGGATAATGAGCAGTTCTTC
>TRBD1|TRBV28|TRBJ1-2|-
CASSLGQNYGYTF
TGTGCCAGCAGTTTGGGACAGAACTATGGCTACACCTTC
>-|TRBV5-1|TRBJ2-7|-
CASSLNYEQYF
TGCGCCAGCAGCCTAAATTACGAGCAGTACTTC
>TRBD2|TRBV11-1|TRBJ2-7|once
CASSLPKAGVPGEQYF
TGTGCCAGCAGCTTACCGAAAGCGGGAGTCCCCGGCGAGCAGTACTTC
>-|TRBV27|TRBJ2-3|-
CASIPGGVLLRTDTQYF
TGTGCCAGCATCCCCGGCGGGGTATTGTTACGAACAGATACGCAGTATTTT
>TRBD1|TRBV5-1|TRBJ1-1|-
CASSLGQGNGAAFF
TGCGCCAGCAGCTTGGGACAGGGTAACGGGGCAGCTTTCTTT
>-|TRBV25-1|TRBJ2-7|-
CASSEFGRAWEQYF
TGTGCCAGCAGTGAATTTGGCAGGGCGTGGGAGCAGTACTTC
>-|TRBV3-1/TRBV3-2|TRBJ1-2|once
CASSQEGAKAGYTF
TGTGCCAGCAGCCAAGAGGGGGCAAAGGCTGGCTACACCTTC
>TRBD1|TRBV7-7|TRBJ2-1|-
CASSLGGQYNEQFF
TGTGCTAGCAGCTTAGGGGGACAGTACAATGAGCAGTTCTTC
>-|TRBV3-1/TRBV3-2|TRBJ2-3|-
CASSQERGQYF
TGTGCCAGCAGCCAAGAAAGGGGGCAGTATTTT
>TRBD1|TRBV4-1|TRBJ2-1|-
CASSPYGQGPFF
TGCGCCAGCAGCCCTTATGGACAGGGCCCGTTCTTC